Presented here are 30 T cell receptor beta chains from one specimen sequenced in a study of cytomegalovirus exposure and HLA in healthy donors. The primer mix had 60 Vbeta and 13 Jbeta primers. Assay: immunoSEQ multiplex PCR; the TCRdb copy retains only in-frame clones and omits some. The sample comprises some 150,000 clones, 80% to 90% of which are singletons, and approximately 12% rests with the top ten. Sequenced: PBMCs. Source of these receptors: a man aged 50-59 years in good health and CMV-seropositive.

The CDR3 loop is CSARFPGGYTF. For the CDR3, the DNA is TGCAGTGCTAGATTTCCCGGGGGCTACACCTTC. The rearrangement joins TRBV20-1 to TRBJ1-2; D not certain. Looked up from germline, CDR1 is DFQATT and CDR2 is SNEGSKA (reference sequence). V was cut by 2 bases and J by 8 bases, with 9 bases left in between. This CDR3 has 11 amino acids.

This clone was detected only a few times. The V and J genes are TRBV5-6 and TRBJ1-1, with D maybe TRBD1 (5 bases). CDR1 and CDR2 from the germline V gene are SGHDT and YYEEEE. CDR3 size: 14 residues. V was cut by 5 bases and J by 2 bases, with 13 bases left in between. For the CDR3, the DNA is TGTGCCAGCAGTTTCCAGGGTTCCAACACTGAAGCTTTCTTT. It specifies CASSFQGSNTEAFF.

The chain employs TRBV5-1 and TRBJ1-6; D call uncertain. This CDR3 spans 15 amino acids. Germline assignment: CDR1 SGHRS and CDR2 YFSETQ. V was pared by 0 bases and J by 4 bases, with 8 bases between. Written as DNA, the CDR3 is TGCGCCAGCAGCTTGGGAGGGAGTTATAATTCACCCCTCCACTTT. It yields the protein CASSLGGSYNSPLHF. The complete variable domain, with remaining parts taken from reference TRBV5-1 and TRBJ1-6, reads KAGVTQTPRYLIKTRGQQVTLSCSPISGHRSVSWYQQTPGQGLQFLFEYFSETQRNKGNFPGRFSGRQFSNSRSEMNVSTLELGDSALYLCASSLGGSYNSPLHFGNGTRLTVT.

The V gene is TRBV6-5, the J gene TRBJ1-1; D gene uncertain. The CDR3 is made up of 13 amino acids. CDR1 and CDR2 from the germline V gene are MNHEY and SVGAGI. V was cut by 2 bases and J by 1 base, with 5 bases left in between. CDR3 protein: CASSYLSNTEAFF. CDR3 nucleotide sequence: TGTGCCAGCAGTTACCTTTCGAACACTGAAGCTTTCTTT.

The genes are TRBV30 and TRBJ2-3; D perhaps matches TRBD2 (6 bases). The CDR3 is 16 amino acids. Trimming took 3 bases from V and 4 from J, leaving 20 bases between them. Germline CDR1 GTSNPN, CDR2 SVGIG (reference sequence). This CDR3 is CAWSLNAGSNPDTQYF. CDR3 nucleotide sequence: TGTGCCTGGAGCCTAAACGCGGGGAGTAATCCAGATACGCAGTATTTT.

V gene TRBV5-4 combines with J gene TRBJ2-3, with 8 bases fitting TRBD2. The CDR3 contains 14 residues. Trimming took 5 bases from V and 6 from J; bases not matched to a gene: 8. The germline V gene has CDR1 SGHNT and CDR2 YYREEE (reference sequence). The CDR3 DNA sequence: TGTGCCAGCAGTCCCGGACTAGCCTCCGATACGCAGTATTTT. It encodes CASSPGLASDTQYF. The whole variable domain, filled in from reference TRBV5-4 and TRBJ2-3, reads ETGVTQSPTHLIKTRGQQVTLRCSSQSGHNTVSWYQQALGQGPQFIFQYYREEENGRGNFPPRFSGLQFPNYSSELNVNALELDDSALYLCASSPGLASDTQYFGPGTRLTVL.

V gene TRBV7-2 combines with J gene TRBJ1-6; D may be TRBD1 (6 bases). V gave up 2 bases and J gave up 9 bases, with 14 bases separating them. Germline V gene lookup returns CDR1 SGHTA and CDR2 FQGNSA. The CDR3 runs 15 residues. CDR3 DNA sequence: TGTGCCAGCAGCTTACACCCAGGGGTTACTTCACCCCTCCACTTT. Translating it yields CASSLHPGVTSPLHF.

V and J are TRBV25-1 and TRBJ2-3; D possibly corresponds to TRBD2 (7 bases). CDR1 and CDR2 from the germline V gene are MGHDK and SYGVNS. The CDR3 has 16 amino acids. The V end lost 1 base, the J end lost 8 bases, and 19 bases lay between the germline ends. The CDR3 nucleotides read TGTGCCAGCAGTGAATCTATTTGGGGGAGGGGGGGTACGCAGTATTTT. Translated, it gives CASSESIWGRGGTQYF.

The genes are TRBV28 and TRBJ2-1; unclear D gene. The germline gives CDR1 MDHEN, CDR2 SYDVKM. This CDR3 is 13 amino acids long. V was cut by 5 bases and J by 7 bases, with 12 bases left in between. The CDR3 DNA reads as TGTGCCAGCAGTAGGAGTGAGAGGAATGAGCAGTTCTTC. This translates into CASSRSERNEQFF. The full variable domain, rest sourced from reference TRBV28 and TRBJ2-1, is DVKVTQSSRYLVKRTGEKVFLECVQDMDHENMFWYRQDPGLGLRLIYFSYDVKMKEKGDIPEGYSVSREKKERFSLILESASTNQTSMYLCASSRSERNEQFFGPGTRLTVL.

The rearrangement joins TRBV7-9 to TRBJ2-1; D remains ambiguous. Per the germline V gene, CDR1 is SEHNR and CDR2 is FQNEAQ (reference sequence). V was pared by 4 bases and J by 0 bases, with 13 bases between. CDR3 length equals 16 residues. CDR3 in DNA: TGTGCCAGCAGCTGGCTAAAGACAAGCTCCTACAATGAGCAGTTCTTC. Translated: CASSWLKTSSYNEQFF.

The chain carries TRBV4-2 and TRBJ2-7; 7 nucleotides align to TRBD2. Germline-derived CDR1 and CDR2 are LGHNA and YNFKEQ. This CDR3 comprises 16 residues. J gave up 3 bases and V 5 bases, and 13 bases lay outside the gene matches. As DNA, the CDR3 is TGTGCCAGCAGCACGATTTGGGGAGGGGACTTCTACGAGCAGTACTTC. This translates into CASSTIWGGDFYEQYF.

The V and J genes are TRBV6-5 and TRBJ2-5, with a weak D call TRBD2 (5 bases). The CDR3 is 15 amino acids. V lost 4 bases to trimming and J lost 9 bases, with 21 bases between them. Germline values: CDR1 MNHEY, CDR2 SVGAGI. The CDR3 DNA reads TGTGCCAGCAGTTTTAGGTTGCCCCCCGCGGAGGCCCAGTACTTC. It translates to CASSFRLPPAEAQYF.

The V and J genes are TRBV13 and TRBJ2-7; 7 bases agree with TRBD1. Germline loops: CDR1 PRHDT, CDR2 FYEKMQ (reference sequence). This CDR3 has 15 amino acids. The junction had 11 bases not matched to a gene; V was cut back by 7 bases and J by 2 bases. The CDR3 sequence: CASTLREDRTYEQYF. The CDR3 nucleotides read TGTGCCAGCACCCTGAGAGAGGACAGGACCTACGAGCAGTACTTC.

The J gene is TRBJ1-6, the V gene TRBV7-6, with unresolved D. The V end was cut by 0 bases, the J end by 10 bases, with 16 bases between. This CDR3 is 16 amino acids long. Germline-derived CDR1 and CDR2 are SGHVS and FNYEAQ. CDR3 in DNA: TGTGCCAGCAGCTTAGCGGAGGCGGGGTTTGGGTCACCCCTCCACTTT. This translates into CASSLAEAGFGSPLHF. The entire variable domain, with the rest obtained from reference TRBV7-6 and TRBJ1-6, is as follows: GAGVSQSPRYKVTKRGQDVALRCDPISGHVSLYWYRQALGQGPEFLTYFNYEAQQDKSGLPNDRFSAERPEGSISTLTIQRTEQRDSAMYRCASSLAEAGFGSPLHFGNGTRLTVT.

The CDR3 sequence: CASSLSVFSTSSYNEQFF. The CDR3 nucleotides are TGTGCCAGCAGCTTATCGGTCTTTTCTACGAGCTCCTACAATGAGCAGTTCTTC. The chain is built from TRBV7-2 and TRBJ2-1, with D uncertain. The germline V gene has CDR1 SGHTA and CDR2 FQGNSA. The CDR3 has 18 residues. V lost 2 bases and J lost 0, with 17 bases in between.

The J gene is TRBJ1-2, the V gene TRBV29-1; 7 nucleotides align to TRBD1. With 6 bases clipped from V and 6 bases from J, the junction kept 1 base outside the gene matches. This CDR3 contains 10 residues. The germline V gene encodes CDR1 SQVTM and CDR2 ANQGSEA. Here the CDR3 DNA reads TGCAGCGTAGGGACAGATGGCTACACCTTC. Protein sequence: CSVGTDGYTF.

The chain links TRBV7-2 to TRBJ2-2, with 7 bases identical to TRBD2. Germline values: CDR1 SGHTA, CDR2 FQGNSA. With V trimmed by 1 base and J by 6 bases, 8 bases remained unmatched. The CDR3 contains 16 residues. This CDR3 is CASSLESGGGAGELFF. In DNA, the CDR3 is TGTGCCAGCAGCTTAGAATCGGGGGGAGGGGCCGGGGAGCTGTTTTTT.

CDR3 in DNA: TGTGCCTGGGCCGACCCCCAGGGCATCTACAATGAGCAGTTCTTC. This sequence encodes CAWADPQGIYNEQFF. The rearrangement uses TRBV30 and TRBJ2-1, with D possibly being TRBD1 (5 bases). In germline, CDR1 is GTSNPN, CDR2 SVGIG (reference sequence). V lost 5 bases, J lost 3 bases, and 17 bases lay in between. The CDR3 is made up of 15 amino acids.

The chain couples TRBV4-2 to TRBJ1-2, with a tentative D call TRBD1 (6 bases). There are 16 residues in the CDR3. V lost 2 bases to trimming and J lost 8 bases, with 21 bases between them. Germline V gives CDR1 LGHNA, CDR2 YNFKEQ. In DNA, the CDR3 is TGTGCCAGCAGCCAACAGACCGAAAGGGGGGGGCGGGGCTACACCTTC. It codes for CASSQQTERGGRGYTF.

This chain joins TRBV6-5 and TRBJ1-4; 10 bases agree with TRBD1. The germline V gene has CDR1 MNHEY and CDR2 SVGAGI. The junction had 6 bases not matched to a gene; V was cut back by 2 bases and J by 9 bases. This CDR3 region has 15 residues. The DNA of the CDR3 is TGTGCCAGCAGTTACAGTCGGGACAGGGGTAAAAAACTGTTTTTT. Translating it yields CASSYSRDRGKKLFF.

The V and J genes are TRBV15 and TRBJ1-1; possibly TRBD1 for D (5 bases). Trimming pared 1 base from V and 1 base from J, leaving 13 bases between. CDR1 is LNHNV and CDR2 is YYDKDF in the germline V gene (reference sequence). The CDR3 has 16 amino acids. The CDR3 nucleotides read TGTGCCACCAGCAGAGGAACGACAGCCTCGAACACTGAAGCTTTCTTT. The encoded protein is CATSRGTTASNTEAFF.

The V and J genes are TRBV7-2 and TRBJ2-2, with D possibly matching TRBD2 (7 bases). Germline CDR1 is SGHTA and CDR2 is FQGNSA. V was shortened by 4 bases and J by 6 bases, with 18 bases between the two germline ends. The CDR3 extends over 16 amino acids. This CDR3 is CASSSTPGGYAGELFF. DNA for the CDR3: TGTGCCAGCAGCTCCACCCCGGGGGGCTACGCCGGGGAGCTGTTTTTT.

This chain connects TRBV7-2 to TRBJ1-6; 7 positions agree with TRBD1. There are 16 residues in the CDR3. J lost 7 bases, V lost 3 bases, and 9 bases had no gene match. In germline, CDR1 is SGHTA, CDR2 FQGNSA. CDR3 in amino acids: CASSFVRQGGNSPLHF. The CDR3 DNA is TGTGCCAGCAGCTTCGTCAGACAGGGTGGCAATTCACCCCTCCACTTT.

The chain employs TRBV28 and TRBJ1-3, with D possibly being TRBD1 (5 bases). The germline V and J ends were trimmed by 10 bases and 4 bases, with 8 bases remaining between them. Germline V lookup: CDR1 MDHEN, CDR2 SYDVKM. The CDR3 runs to 11 residues. CDR3 amino acids: CATGGGNTIYF. In nucleotides, the CDR3 is TGTGCCACCGGGGGGGGAAACACCATATATTTT.

The J gene is TRBJ2-1, the V gene TRBV7-2; TRBD2 matches at 10 bases. V lost 5 bases and J lost 3; bases outside the gene matches: 4. The germline V gene encodes CDR1 SGHTA and CDR2 FQGNSA. This CDR3 has 15 residues. CDR3 residues: CASSRAGGGYNEQFF. DNA for the CDR3: TGTGCCAGCAGCCGAGCGGGAGGGGGCTACAATGAGCAGTTCTTC.

The genes are TRBV4-1 and TRBJ2-5, with D possibly matching TRBD2 (6 bases). The CDR3 is 15 residues long. Germline lookup yields CDR1 MGHRA and CDR2 YSYEKL. Trimming removed 1 base from V and 2 bases from J, with 11 bases in between. Written as DNA, the CDR3 is TGCGCCAGCAGCCAAGCAGGACTAAATCAAGAGACCCAGTACTTC. Translating gives CASSQAGLNQETQYF.

This clone came up a few times. The chain employs TRBV10-1 and TRBJ1-5, with D unclear. From germline, CDR1 is WNHNN and CDR2 SYGVQD (reference sequence). Trimming took off 2 bases at V and 2 bases at J, with 16 bases between the two ends. The CDR3 consists of 17 residues. This chain's CDR3 is CASSEIGGGPCNQPQHF. DNA for the CDR3: TGCGCCAGCAGTGAGATAGGCGGAGGGCCCTGCAATCAGCCCCAGCATTTT.

The CDR3 DNA reads as TGTGCCAGCAGCCCCCGACAGGGCCGGTATGGCTACACCTTC. Encoded protein: CASSPRQGRYGYTF. This chain connects TRBV7-2 to TRBJ1-2; 7 bases match TRBD1. Germline V gene lookup returns CDR1 SGHTA and CDR2 FQGNSA. CDR3 length equals 14 residues. The ends lost 5 bases at V and 5 bases at J; junction bases unmatched: 8.

The V and J genes are TRBV2 and TRBJ2-7; 7 bases match TRBD2. CDR1 is SNHLY and CDR2 is FYNNEI in the germline V gene. This CDR3 is built from 15 residues. J gave up 2 bases and V 7 bases, and 11 bases lay outside the gene matches. The CDR3 loop reads CASMEGTTLPYEQYF. In nucleotides, the CDR3 is TGTGCCAGCATGGAAGGGACTACGCTACCCTACGAGCAGTACTTC.

CDR3 in amino acids: CASQAPSYEQYF. In DNA, the CDR3 is TGTGCCAGCCAGGCCCCGTCTTACGAGCAGTACTTC. The genes are TRBV28 and TRBJ2-7; D ambiguous. The CDR3 has 12 residues. Germline V gene data show CDR1 as MDHEN and CDR2 as SYDVKM. V was shortened by 8 bases and J by 4 bases, with 12 bases between the two germline ends.